The 20 T cell receptor beta chains presented below share a single source sample, sequenced in a study of blood T cell repertoires in COVID-19. Profiled with immunoSEQ multiplex PCR; TCRdb holds only in-frame clones, not every one. The sample includes fewer than 300,000 clones, about nine tenths of them seen just once. The sequencing input was PBMCs or T cells enriched from blood (not recorded which). These receptors all stem from a woman younger than 45 who had recovered from COVID-19.

This chain uses TRBV2 with TRBJ2-3; 10 nucleotides line up with TRBD2. Germline V CDR1 and CDR2: SNHLY, FYNNEI. The CDR3 spans 16 residues. Trimming removed 4 bases from V and 0 bases from J; junction bases left unmatched: 4. CDR3 loop: CASSGGLAESTDTQYF. Written as DNA, the CDR3 is TGTGCCAGCAGTGGCGGACTAGCGGAGAGCACAGATACGCAGTATTTT.

This chain connects TRBV2 to TRBJ2-3; D is perhaps TRBD2 (6 bases). The germline V gene encodes CDR1 SNHLY and CDR2 FYNNEI. The CDR3 extends over 15 amino acids. Trimming cost V 5 bases and J 0 bases, with 12 bases left between them. The CDR3 here is CASSSSVSSTDTQYF. CDR3 nucleotides: TGTGCCAGCAGTTCTAGCGTCTCTAGCACAGATACGCAGTATTTT.

The count of this clone is one. The V gene is TRBV6-2 or TRBV6-3, the J gene TRBJ2-7; 9 nucleotides agree with TRBD1. The germline CDR1 and CDR2 sequences are MNHEY and SVGEGT. The CDR3 totals 14 residues. Trimming took 5 bases from V and 6 from J; bases not matched to a gene: 8. The CDR3 loop reads CASSLDRGKLEQYF. CDR3 nucleotide sequence: TGTGCCAGCAGTCTGGACAGGGGTAAGCTCGAGCAGTACTTC.

This chain uses TRBV3-1 (or the pseudogene TRBV3-2) with TRBJ2-1; the match to TRBD2 covers 12 bases. V lost 4 bases and J lost 9; bases outside the gene matches: 13. CDR1 and CDR2 (germline): LGHDT, YNNKEL (reference sequence). The CDR3 runs to 17 residues. As DNA, the CDR3 is TGTGCCAGCAGCCGAAGACCTCTAGCGGGAGGGCCTGGTGAGCAGTTCTTC. Protein sequence: CASSRRPLAGGPGEQFF.

The V call is TRBV11-2, the J call TRBJ2-1, with 7 bases fitting TRBD1. Germline values: CDR1 SGHAT, CDR2 FQNNGV. V trimming: 5 bases; J trimming: 7 bases; junction bases outside the gene matches: 2. This CDR3 has 12 residues. CDR3 DNA sequence: TGTGCCAGCAGCCTGACAGGGAATGAGCAGTTCTTC. This encodes CASSLTGNEQFF.

This clone was picked up a small number of times. The chain joins TRBV2 to TRBJ1-4, with 10 bases aligning to TRBD1. The germline CDR1 and CDR2 sequences are SNHLY and FYNNEI. Trimming took 6 bases from V and 5 from J; bases not matched to a gene: 6. The CDR3 consists of 15 residues. For the CDR3, the DNA is TGTGCCAGCAGCGCGGGACAGGGGCGAAATGAAAAACTGTTTTTT. It specifies CASSAGQGRNEKLFF. The variable domain in full, completed from reference TRBV2 and TRBJ1-4, reads EPEVTQTPSHQVTQMGQEVILRCVPISNHLYFYWYRQILGQKVEFLVSFYNNEISEKSEIFDDQFSVERPDGSNFTLKIRSTKLEDSAMYFCASSAGQGRNEKLFFGSGTQLSVL.

The V gene is TRBV9, the J gene TRBJ2-1; 8 bases are a match to TRBD1. Germline-derived CDR1 and CDR2 are SGDLS and YYNGEE. This CDR3 has 17 amino acids. Trimming removed 2 bases from V and 5 bases from J; junction bases left unmatched: 12. The CDR3 nucleotides are TGTGCCAGCAGCGTCCGACTCGGACAGGGAGGCCACAATGAGCAGTTCTTC. The encoded protein is CASSVRLGQGGHNEQFF.

The genes are TRBV7-9 and TRBJ1-4; a weak D match, TRBD1 (6 bases). Germline V gene sequence: CDR1 SEHNR, CDR2 FQNEAQ (reference sequence). The V end was cut by 2 bases, the J end by 0 bases, with 13 bases between. The CDR3 length is 17 residues. The DNA of the CDR3 is TGTGCCAGCAGCTTAAAAGGGGGTAGGGCAACTAATGAAAAACTGTTTTTT. Its translation: CASSLKGGRATNEKLFF.

The chain couples TRBV28 to TRBJ2-1; TRBD2 matches 11 bases. The CDR3 loop spans 15 amino acids. Looked up from germline, CDR1 is MDHEN and CDR2 is SYDVKM. Trimming cost V 2 bases and J 8 bases; bases outside gene matches: 5. The DNA of the CDR3 is TGTGCCAGCAGTTTAGCGGCTAGCGGGAGGCATGAGCAGTTCTTC. Amino acids: CASSLAASGRHEQFF.

The rearrangement links TRBV12-3 or TRBV12-4 to TRBJ1-3; the D is unclear. Trimming stripped 6 bases from V and 0 bases from J, with 6 bases between. The CDR3 is 13 amino acids. CDR3 sequence (DNA): TGTGCCAGCAGACACAGCTCTGGAAACACCATATATTTT. It specifies CASRHSSGNTIYF.

V usage is TRBV5-6 and J usage is TRBJ1-5, with a tentative D call TRBD1 (5 bases). Germline CDR1 and CDR2: SGHDT and YYEEEE. The V end lost 2 bases, the J end lost 5 bases, and 14 bases lay between the germline ends. CDR3 length: 15 residues. The DNA for the CDR3 is TGTGCCAGCAGCTTCTATGAGCAGGGTCATCAGCCCCAGCATTTT. Its translation is CASSFYEQGHQPQHF. Supplemented by reference TRBV5-6 and TRBJ1-5, the full variable domain reads DAGVTQSPTHLIKTRGQQVTLRCSPKSGHDTVSWYQQALGQGPQFIFQYYEEEERQRGNFPDRFSGHQFPNYSSELNVNALLLGDSALYLCASSFYEQGHQPQHFGDGTRLSIL.

This chain links TRBV29-1 with TRBJ1-1; D might be TRBD1 (6 bases). This CDR3 has 12 amino acids. Germline loops: CDR1 SQVTM, CDR2 ANQGSEA. Trimming took 4 bases from V and 10 from J, leaving 16 bases between them. The CDR3 loop is CSVVRGGGTAFF. CDR3 DNA sequence: TGCAGCGTTGTGAGAGGGGGTGGAACAGCTTTCTTT.

The chain couples TRBV29-1 to TRBJ2-1; D is perhaps TRBD2 (6 bases). The CDR3 covers 13 residues. Per germline, CDR1 SQVTM and CDR2 ANQGSEA. V was pared by 5 bases and J by 7 bases, with 15 bases between. CDR3 protein: CSVSDYLLNEQFF. In DNA, the CDR3 is TGCAGCGTTTCGGACTACTTATTGAATGAGCAGTTCTTC.

V usage is TRBV6-2 or TRBV6-3 and J usage is TRBJ1-2; unclear D gene. Germline CDR1 is MNHEY and CDR2 is SVGEGT. V was clipped by 6 bases and J by 0 bases, with 11 bases between them. The CDR3 runs to 14 residues. CDR3 bases: TGTGCCAGCAGCCCGCATAACTCTAACTATGGCTACACCTTC. Protein sequence: CASSPHNSNYGYTF.

The CDR3 here is CASSLRWAQETQYF. CDR3 coding DNA: TGCGCCAGCAGCTTGAGGTGGGCGCAAGAGACCCAGTACTTC. The chain links TRBV5-1 to TRBJ2-5, with D unresolved. V lost 1 base and J lost 2, with 9 bases in between. CDR1 SGHRS and CDR2 YFSETQ come from the germline V gene. The CDR3 is 14 amino acids.

This clone was detected a few times. V usage is TRBV13 and J usage is TRBJ1-1, with D tentatively TRBD1 (5 bases). Germline CDR1 PRHDT, CDR2 FYEKMQ (reference sequence). V lost 1 base to trimming and J lost 4 bases, with 13 bases between them. The length of the CDR3 is 15 residues. The CDR3 nucleotides read TGTGCCAGCAGCTTAGCGGCAGGGTTGGGCACTGAAGCTTTCTTT. It yields the protein CASSLAAGLGTEAFF. The full variable domain, rest sourced from reference TRBV13 and TRBJ1-1, is AAGVIQSPRHLIKEKRETATLKCYPIPRHDTVYWYQQGPGQDPQFLISFYEKMQSDKGSIPDRFSAQQFSDYHSELNMSSLELGDSALYFCASSLAAGLGTEAFFGQGTRLTVV.

This clone appeared once. The chain is built from TRBV2 and TRBJ1-6; possibly TRBD1 for D (5 bases). Germline V lookup: CDR1 SNHLY, CDR2 FYNNEI. This CDR3 region has 14 residues. V was shortened by 7 bases and J by 5 bases, with 12 bases between the two germline ends. The CDR3 coding sequence is TGTGCCAGCACTCGGACAAGGGATAATTCACCCCTCCACTTT. This encodes CASTRTRDNSPLHF.

This chain uses TRBV19 with TRBJ1-5; possible D gene TRBD1, 5 bases. The CDR3 consists of 15 residues. Germline V gene sequence: CDR1 LNHDA, CDR2 SQIVND (reference sequence). V shed 6 bases and J shed 5 bases, with 17 bases lying between them. The CDR3 here is CASRTGDGSHQPQHF. The CDR3 DNA sequence: TGTGCCAGTAGGACGGGGGACGGATCACATCAGCCCCAGCATTTT.

The gene calls are TRBV18 and TRBJ1-1; D unresolved. The ends were cut back, 2 bases at V and 2 bases at J, with 9 bases in the middle. The CDR3 covers 14 residues. CDR1 and CDR2 (germline): KGHSH, LQKENI. CDR3 loop: CASSPKTGNTEAFF. CDR3 DNA: TGTGCCAGCTCACCAAAAACGGGAAACACTGAAGCTTTCTTT.

In this sample, this clone turned up once. The chain joins TRBV5-1 to TRBJ1-1; 11 nucleotides agree with TRBD1. CDR3 length equals 14 residues. V lost 3 bases to trimming and J lost 4 bases; unmatched junction nucleotides: 2. CDR1 is SGHRS and CDR2 is YFSETQ in the germline V gene. The DNA of the CDR3 is TGCGCCAGCAGCTACGGACAGGGGGCCACTGAAGCTTTCTTT. Translated: CASSYGQGATEAFF.